Presented here are 22 T cell receptor beta chains from one specimen sequenced in a study of human CD8 memory T cell subsets. Sequencing libraries of TCR beta were made by UMI-labeled 5' RACE. Following a re-call of the 5' RACE reads, TCRdb has one entry per CDR3 protein and lacks DNA. The clone table shows some 3,700 distinct CDR3 sequences, with the ten largest holding about 20%. Sequences were obtained from CD8+ T cells from PBMCs. These receptors were obtained from a human donor in good health.

This clonotype is identified as large from frequency. The chain combines TRBV29-1 with TRBJ1-2. The CDR3 is 13 amino acids. Germline V gives CDR1 SQVTM, CDR2 ANQGSEA. The CDR3 reads CSVEVGNNYGYTF.

The V call is TRBV25-1, the J call TRBJ2-4. The CDR3 consists of 16 residues. Germline V gives CDR1 MGHDK, CDR2 SYGVNS. CDR3 in amino acids: CASRIIGPILGDIQYF.

According to its frequency, this clonotype is medium-sized. The rearrangement links TRBV25-1 to TRBJ2-4; TCRdb names TRBD2, which stays unverified in the absence of DNA. The germline CDR1 and CDR2 sequences are MGHDK and SYGVNS. This CDR3 spans 13 amino acids. CDR3 sequence reads: CASSEFASYPQDF.

The chain employs TRBV28 and TRBJ2-1; without DNA, the TCRdb call of TRBD2 cannot be checked. This CDR3 is 16 amino acids long. In germline, CDR1 is MDHEN, CDR2 SYDVKM. The chain's CDR3 is CASSSDPLSSYNEQFF.

This chain links TRBV27 with TRBJ2-7. This CDR3 spans 13 amino acids. Germline CDR1 and CDR2: MNHEY and SMNVEV (reference sequence). The CDR3 sequence: CASSFPSSYEQYF.

The chain combines TRBV7-8 with TRBJ1-4. Germline V CDR1 and CDR2: SGHVS, FQNEAQ. This CDR3 contains 15 residues. CDR3 region: CASSLDRRSNEKLFF.

CDR3 region: CASSDARGDTQYF. This sequence joins TRBV7-7 and TRBJ2-3; TCRdb picks TRBD2, but there is no DNA to check that call. This CDR3 is built from 13 residues. Per the germline V gene, CDR1 is SSHAT and CDR2 is FNYEAQ (reference sequence).

This clonotype is labeled medium-sized based on frequency. The J gene is TRBJ2-7, the V gene TRBV29-1. CDR3 size: 14 residues. The germline V gene encodes CDR1 SQVTM and CDR2 ANQGSEA. CDR3 loop: CSVTWDLSSYEQYF.

Its frequency marks this clonotype as medium-sized (0.01 to 0.1%). The chain has TRBV12-3 or TRBV12-4 and TRBJ2-1; TCRdb indicates TRBD2, and absent DNA this call remains unverified. CDR3 length equals 15 residues. The CDR3 spells CASSFMGLVVNEQFF.

The J gene is TRBJ2-3, the V gene TRBV5-1; TCRdb picks TRBD2, but there is no DNA to check that call. Germline V gene data show CDR1 as SGHRS and CDR2 as YFSETQ. The CDR3 runs 18 residues. The CDR3 sequence: CASSSELAGGPRTDTQYF.

By frequency, this clonotype registers medium-sized. This rearrangement joins TRBV20-1 to TRBJ1-2. This CDR3 comprises 13 residues. Germline CDR1 DFQATT, CDR2 SNEGSKA (reference sequence). This CDR3 is CSALTTTNYGYTF.

This chain joins TRBV9 and TRBJ2-2; with no DNA, the TCRdb D assignment of TRBD1 cannot be verified. The length of the CDR3 is 19 residues. In germline, CDR1 is SGDLS, CDR2 YYNGEE. CDR3: CASSGSRATAGPNTGELFF.

The chain recombines TRBV5-8 with TRBJ2-1; with no DNA, the TCRdb D assignment of TRBD1 cannot be verified. The length of the CDR3 is 14 residues. In germline, CDR1 is SGHTS, CDR2 YDEGEE. The CDR3 loop reads CASSLYREFNEQFF.

This clonotype is deemed medium-sized by its frequency. This chain links TRBV11-2 with TRBJ2-3; TCRdb reports TRBD1, a call that lacks DNA to check it against. The CDR3 spans 14 residues. In germline, CDR1 is SGHAT, CDR2 FQNNGV. CDR3 sequence: CASSVDGVTDTQYF.

This chain connects TRBV5-5 to TRBJ2-7; TCRdb gives TRBD1 as the D gene, but with no DNA this cannot be confirmed. This CDR3 region has 15 residues. CDR1 SGHKS and CDR2 YYEKEE come from the germline V gene (reference sequence). The CDR3 loop is CASSPWTGSSYEQYF.

The chain has TRBV11-2 and TRBJ2-7; TCRdb indicates TRBD1, and absent DNA this call remains unverified. Germline V lookup: CDR1 SGHAT, CDR2 FQNNGV. CDR3 size: 13 residues. The CDR3 here is CASCRGRSYEQYF.

The chain employs TRBV20-1 and TRBJ2-7. The CDR3 has 13 amino acids. CDR1 and CDR2 (germline): DFQATT, SNEGSKA (reference sequence). CDR3 sequence: CSARDLVRYEQYF.

Its frequency marks this clonotype as medium-sized. The chain carries TRBV24-1 and TRBJ2-2; without DNA, the TCRdb call of TRBD1 cannot be checked. The CDR3 spans 14 residues. Germline values: CDR1 KGHDR, CDR2 SFDVKD. The CDR3 is CATSGTGFTGELFF.

The CDR3 region is CSVGVGTSYTGELFF. This sequence joins TRBV29-1 and TRBJ2-2; with no DNA, the TCRdb D assignment of TRBD2 cannot be verified. The CDR3 length is 15 residues. Germline V CDR1 and CDR2: SQVTM, ANQGSEA.

The V and J genes are TRBV3-1 and TRBJ2-5; TCRdb's D call, TRBD1, is unchecked because there is no DNA. Germline CDR1 LGHDT, CDR2 YNNKEL (reference sequence). CDR3 length: 15 residues. The CDR3 spells CASSPLGGAGETQYF.

This clonotype registers large by frequency. The chain employs TRBV6-2 or TRBV6-3 and TRBJ1-5. The CDR3 totals 14 residues. Germline CDR1 is MNHEY and CDR2 is SVGEGT. The CDR3 protein is CASCMGFSNQPQHF.

This rearrangement joins TRBV28 to TRBJ1-5; TCRdb's assignment of TRBD1 cannot be checked, as there is no DNA. Germline CDR1 reads MDHEN; CDR2 reads SYDVKM. The CDR3 totals 18 residues. CDR3 loop: CASSLTDRWGLSNQPQHF.